This T cell receptor (beta chain) was obtained from a study of shared clonotypes between healthy human individuals. The CDR3 runs to 18 residues. Germline V gene data show CDR1 as SGHTA and CDR2 as FQGNSA. Trimming took off 5 bases at V and 0 bases at J, with 21 bases between the two ends. The repertoire was sequenced with immunoSEQ multiplex PCR; TCRdb's copy has only in-frame clones and lacks some. The sample records about 2 million clones, 85% to 95% being singletons. The receptor's source is a man in his late teens or twenties in good health. V is TRBV7-2 and J is TRBJ2-3; TRBD2 might be the D (6 bases). Sequenced material: naive CD4+ T cells sorted from blood. The subset: CD45RA+ positively selected. The CDR3 nucleotides read TGTGCCAGCAGCCCACTTGTGGGGGGAACCAGTAGCACAGATACGCAGTATTTT. It is translated as CASSPLVGGTSSTDTQYF. The whole variable domain, filled in from reference TRBV7-2 and TRBJ2-3, reads GAGVSQSPSNKVTEKGKDVELRCDPISGHTALYWYRQSLGQGLEFLIYFQGNSAPDKSGLPSDRFSAERTGGSVSTLTIQRTQQEDSAVYLCASSPLVGGTSSTDTQYFGPGTRLTVL.